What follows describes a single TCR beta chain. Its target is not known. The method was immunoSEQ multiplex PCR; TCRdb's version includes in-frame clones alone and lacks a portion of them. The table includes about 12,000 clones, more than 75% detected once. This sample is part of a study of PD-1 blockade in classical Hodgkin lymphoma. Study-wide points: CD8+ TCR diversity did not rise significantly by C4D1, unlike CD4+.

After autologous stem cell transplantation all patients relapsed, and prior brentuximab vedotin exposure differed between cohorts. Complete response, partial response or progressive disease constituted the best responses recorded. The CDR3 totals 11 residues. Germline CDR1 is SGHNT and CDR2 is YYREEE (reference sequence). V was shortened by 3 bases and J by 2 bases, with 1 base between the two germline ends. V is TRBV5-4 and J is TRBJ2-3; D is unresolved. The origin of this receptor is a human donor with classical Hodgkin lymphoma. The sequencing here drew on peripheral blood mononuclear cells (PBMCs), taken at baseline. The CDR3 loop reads CASSYTDTQYF. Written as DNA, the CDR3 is TGTGCCAGCAGCTACACAGATACGCAGTATTTT.